This T cell receptor beta chain derives from a study of response to subunit inactivated influenza vaccine. TCRdb re-analysed the RT-PCR reads in MiXCR, keeping a single row per CDR3 protein. The sample has over 450,000 distinct CDR3 sequences; over 10% are singletons. This CDR3 spans 15 amino acids. CDR1 is SGHRS and CDR2 is YFSETQ in the germline V gene. After removal of 4 bases from V and 4 bases from J, the junction contained 8 bases not matched to a gene. Sample: PBMCs from blood, taken 40 to 50 days after vaccination. The V call is TRBV5-1, the J call TRBJ2-5; 9 bases align to TRBD1. The source is a man aged 50-59 years who received an inactivated influenza vaccine. CDR3 region: CASSGTGQGRETQYF. In nucleotides, the CDR3 is TGCGCCAGCAGCGGAACGGGACAGGGTAGAGAGACCCAGTACTTC. The entire variable domain, with the rest obtained from reference TRBV5-1 and TRBJ2-5, is as follows: KAGVTQTPRYLIKTRGQQVTLSCSPISGHRSVSWYQQTPGQGLQFLFEYFSETQRNKGNFPGRFSGRQFSNSRSEMNVSTLELGDSALYLCASSGTGQGRETQYFGPGTRLLVL.